This passage covers 18 T cell receptor beta chains from one sample sequenced in a study of T cell responses to AZD1222 COVID-19 vaccine. Data came from immunoSEQ multiplex PCR; TCRdb stores just in-frame clones and leaves some out. The sample holds about 200,000 clones, 85% to 95% seen once. This specimen consisted of peripheral blood, obtained 28 days after the second AZD1222 dose. These receptors were collected from an adult who received the AZD1222 COVID-19 vaccine.

The V and J genes are TRBV18 and TRBJ2-1; D gene ambiguous. The CDR3 length is 11 residues. Germline CDR1 and CDR2: KGHSH and LQKENI. Deletions cut 3 bases from V and 10 bases from J, with 7 bases between. The CDR3 reads CASSPQWEQFF. CDR3 bases: TGTGCCAGCTCACCCCAATGGGAGCAGTTCTTC.

The chain recombines TRBV10-1 with TRBJ2-1, with 15 bases that match TRBD2. The CDR3 spans 20 residues. V was clipped by 5 bases and J by 0 bases; unmatched bases: 11. CDR1 is WNHNN and CDR2 is SYGVQD in the germline V gene (reference sequence). DNA of the CDR3: TGCGCCAGCAGTAAGGTCCCGGGACTAGCGGGGGGCAGCTCCTACAATGAGCAGTTCTTC. Translated: CASSKVPGLAGGSSYNEQFF.

The V call is TRBV2, the J call TRBJ1-1, with D possibly being TRBD1 (5 bases). Trimming left V 6 bases short and J 1 base short, with 6 bases between. Germline V gene sequence: CDR1 SNHLY, CDR2 FYNNEI. The CDR3 is 12 amino acids. The CDR3 coding sequence is TGTGCCAGCAGCACAGGGAACACTGAAGCTTTCTTT. Translated: CASSTGNTEAFF. Complete variable domain (other parts from reference TRBV2 and TRBJ1-1): EPEVTQTPSHQVTQMGQEVILRCVPISNHLYFYWYRQILGQKVEFLVSFYNNEISEKSEIFDDQFSVERPDGSNFTLKIRSTKLEDSAMYFCASSTGNTEAFFGQGTRLTVV.

The chain couples TRBV13 to TRBJ2-7, with TRBD1 matching over 8 bases. CDR1 and CDR2 (germline): PRHDT, FYEKMQ (reference sequence). V lost 0 bases, J lost 3 bases, and 1 base stayed unmatched. The CDR3 sequence is 14 residues long. The CDR3 protein is CASSLGDRGYEQYF. The CDR3, as DNA: TGTGCCAGCAGCTTAGGTGACAGGGGCTACGAGCAGTACTTC.

The chain recombines TRBV9 with TRBJ2-2; D is ambiguous. The CDR3 runs 15 residues. V was shortened by 2 bases and J by 3 bases, with 11 bases between the two germline ends. The germline V gene has CDR1 SGDLS and CDR2 YYNGEE. The CDR3 here is CASSVKGSYTGELFF. CDR3 sequence (DNA): TGTGCCAGCAGCGTGAAGGGCTCCTACACCGGGGAGCTGTTTTTT.

This chain uses TRBV10-3 with TRBJ2-5; D is uncertain. This CDR3 is built from 14 residues. The V and J ends lost 2 bases and 2 bases respectively, with 9 bases between them. Germline assignment: CDR1 ENHRY and CDR2 SYGVKD. The CDR3 is CAISERNGQETQYF. The CDR3 DNA is TGTGCCATCAGTGAGCGGAACGGGCAAGAGACCCAGTACTTC.

This clone was seen a handful of times. The chain uses TRBV28 and TRBJ2-3; 8 nucleotides agree with TRBD1. CDR3 length: 15 residues. Per germline, CDR1 MDHEN and CDR2 SYDVKM. J was trimmed by 3 bases and V by 5 bases; bases with no gene match: 7. CDR3 in DNA: TGTGCCAGCAGTCAGGGGGCCCCTGATACAGATACGCAGTATTTT. Its protein is CASSQGAPDTDTQYF.

The chain combines TRBV7-9 with TRBJ2-3; the match to TRBD2 covers 7 bases. Germline CDR1 reads SEHNR; CDR2 reads FQNEAQ (reference sequence). This CDR3 has 13 amino acids. The V segment lost 4 bases and the J segment 4 bases; nucleotides outside the gene matches: 2. CDR3 amino acids: CASSWGGSDTQYF. As DNA, the CDR3 is TGTGCCAGCAGCTGGGGGGGGTCAGATACGCAGTATTTT. The complete variable domain, with remaining parts taken from reference TRBV7-9 and TRBJ2-3, reads DTGVSQNPRHKITKRGQNVTFRCDPISEHNRLYWYRQTLGQGPEFLTYFQNEAQLEKSRLLSDRFSAERPKGSFSTLEIQRTEQGDSAMYLCASSWGGSDTQYFGPGTRLTVL.

This chain uses TRBV6-5 with TRBJ2-4; 7 positions match TRBD1. The V and J ends lost 7 bases and 3 bases, in that order; junction bases with no gene match: 6. Germline V gene data show CDR1 as MNHEY and CDR2 as SVGAGI. The CDR3 has 14 residues. As DNA, the CDR3 is TGTGCCAGCACCCGGGACAGTAACAAAAACATTCAGTACTTC. Translation gives CASTRDSNKNIQYF.

Notes on this clone: Other nucleotide sequences in the sample specify the same CDR3. The rearrangement joins TRBV18 to TRBJ1-2; tentatively, D is TRBD1 (6 bases). The V end was cut by 3 bases, the J end by 4 bases, with 9 bases between. Germline-derived CDR1 and CDR2 are KGHSH and LQKENI. The CDR3 spans 13 residues. In nucleotides, the CDR3 is TGTGCCAGCTCACCTGACAGGAGCTATGGCTACACCTTC. It is translated as CASSPDRSYGYTF.

The rearrangement joins TRBV5-1 to TRBJ2-3, with 14 bases matching TRBD2. The length of the CDR3 is 14 residues. The germline V gene encodes CDR1 SGHRS and CDR2 YFSETQ. The junction had 3 bases not matched to a gene; V was cut back by 6 bases and J by 6 bases. CDR3 DNA sequence: TGCGCCAGCACCCGGACTAGCGGGAGGGATACGCAGTATTTT. This sequence encodes CASTRTSGRDTQYF.

J is TRBJ1-2 and V is TRBV7-7; 8 bases fit TRBD1. Unmatched junction bases numbered 18, after V lost 8 bases and J lost 7 bases. The germline gives CDR1 SSHAT, CDR2 FNYEAQ (reference sequence). This CDR3 has 16 amino acids. The DNA of the CDR3 is TGTGCCAGCCTAGAGGTCAGGGGGCTAGTAATGGGTGGCTACACCTTC. Translating gives CASLEVRGLVMGGYTF.

This clone has only one observation. V gene TRBV7-2 combines with J gene TRBJ2-5, with D uncertain. The germline CDR1 and CDR2 sequences are SGHTA and FQGNSA. The CDR3 consists of 13 residues. Trimming took 3 bases from V and 2 from J, leaving 7 bases between them. CDR3 nucleotide sequence: TGTGCCAGCAGCTTCTCCTCACAAGAGACCCAGTACTTC. This encodes CASSFSSQETQYF.

This chain connects TRBV27 to TRBJ2-3, with a weak D call TRBD2 (5 bases). Germline values: CDR1 MNHEY, CDR2 SMNVEV (reference sequence). V shed 1 base and J shed 4 bases, with 15 bases lying between them. This CDR3 region has 16 residues. This CDR3 reads CASSLFRGRASDTQYF. CDR3 nucleotides: TGTGCCAGCAGTTTATTCCGGGGAAGGGCTTCAGATACGCAGTATTTT.

This sequence joins TRBV5-1 and TRBJ2-7, with 11 bases lining up with TRBD1. The CDR3 covers 15 residues. J gave up 5 bases and V 5 bases, and 9 bases lay outside the gene matches. CDR1 SGHRS and CDR2 YFSETQ come from the germline V gene. The CDR3 sequence is CASRSWGQGGHEQYF. In DNA, the CDR3 is TGCGCCAGCAGGTCTTGGGGACAGGGGGGCCACGAGCAGTACTTC.

This clone appeared once. The CDR3 bases are TGTGCCAGCAGCTCCTTACAGGGCATACCACAAGAGACCCAGTACTTC. This encodes CASSSLQGIPQETQYF. The chain couples TRBV11-2 to TRBJ2-5; D is possibly TRBD1 (6 bases). The CDR3 spans 16 residues. The V end lost 4 bases, the J end lost 2 bases, and 17 bases lay between the germline ends. Looked up from germline, CDR1 is SGHAT and CDR2 is FQNNGV.

Only one count was recorded for this clone. The chain recombines TRBV7-2 with TRBJ2-4; D ambiguous. This CDR3 spans 13 amino acids. The germline CDR1 and CDR2 sequences are SGHTA and FQGNSA. Deletions cut 3 bases from V and 7 bases from J, with 10 bases between. CDR3 residues: CASSLALGNIQYF. Here the CDR3 DNA reads TGTGCCAGCAGCTTGGCCTTGGGGAACATTCAGTACTTC.

V is TRBV18 and J is TRBJ2-7; 7 nucleotides line up with TRBD1. Germline V gene data show CDR1 as KGHSH and CDR2 as LQKENI. V trimming: 4 bases; J trimming: 2 bases; junction bases outside the gene matches: 8. The CDR3 length is 15 residues. In DNA form, the CDR3 reads TGTGCCAGCTCACAACAGGGGCGTCAGGCCTACGAGCAGTACTTC. It codes for CASSQQGRQAYEQYF.